This entry describes one T cell receptor (beta chain). CDR3 length equals 13 residues. V lost 10 bases to trimming and J lost 2 bases, with 15 bases between them. CDR1 is ENHRY, CDR2 SYGVKD, per germline. The data were taken from a study of CD8+ T cells in alopecia areata. Study details: It was oral tofacitinib, at 5 to 10 mg twice daily, that treated patients received.

In each case, RNA was isolated and then reverse transcribed into cDNA as the sequencing template. Data came from immunoSEQ multiplex PCR; TCRdb stores just in-frame clones and leaves some out. The sample includes more than 200,000 clones, roughly 69% seen only once; the top ten take approximately 1.2%. Sorting separated CD4+ and CD8+ T cells out of PBMCs. The TCR originated in a human donor with alopecia areata. V usage is TRBV10-3 and J usage is TRBJ2-7; D gene uncertain. Here the sequenced sample was CD4+ T cells sorted from blood, taken at week 0. The CDR3 bases are TGTGCCACCGCCACCGGCCCTGCCTACGAGCAGTACTTC. This gives the protein CATATGPAYEQYF.